A single sample is the source of the 6 T cell receptor beta chains below, sequenced in a study of CD8 T cells in Susac syndrome. Reverse transcription of about 0.5 to 1 ug RNA was carried out with random hexamers. MiXCR was run by TCRdb on the immunoSEQ multiplex PCR reads, yielding one entry per CDR3 protein. The repertoire holds 160,000 or so distinct CDR3 sequences, with approximately 93% as singletons. The sequenced sample was CD4+ T cells from PBMCs. The receptors stem from a human donor with multiple sclerosis.

The chain combines TRBV25-1 with TRBJ2-7; D unclear. Between the trimmed V and J ends, which lost 4 bases and 7 bases, there was a span of 14 bases. The CDR3 length is 13 residues. Germline loops: CDR1 MGHDK, CDR2 SYGVNS. CDR3 region: CASSARLVGEQYF. CDR3 bases: TGTGCCAGCAGTGCGCGCTTAGTGGGTGAGCAGTACTTC.

The chain uses TRBV3-1 and TRBJ1-5; 7 bases are a match to TRBD1. This CDR3 has 14 amino acids. Losses at the gene ends were 1 base for V and 7 bases for J; bases not matched to a gene: 4. Germline values: CDR1 LGHDT, CDR2 YNNKEL (reference sequence). The CDR3 region is CASSQGAGGQPQHF. The CDR3 coding sequence is TGTGCCAGCAGCCAAGGGGCAGGGGGACAGCCCCAGCATTTT.

The chain recombines TRBV30 with TRBJ1-2; D ambiguous. This CDR3 contains 13 residues. Trimming pared 4 bases from V and 5 bases from J, leaving 14 bases between. Germline CDR1 is GTSNPN and CDR2 is SVGIG (reference sequence). The CDR3 DNA follows: TGTGCCTGGAAGGTACAACTCGATTATGGCTACACCTTC. Protein sequence: CAWKVQLDYGYTF.

The V and J genes are TRBV18 and TRBJ2-4; D gene uncertain. CDR3 length equals 13 residues. Per the germline V gene, CDR1 is KGHSH and CDR2 is LQKENI. Trimming left V 8 bases short and J 3 bases short, with 11 bases between. Here the CDR3 reads CASLRLDKNIQYF. The CDR3 nucleotides read TGTGCCAGCCTACGGTTGGACAAAAACATTCAGTACTTC.

The chain uses TRBV5-4 and TRBJ1-1, with 10 bases identical to TRBD1. Germline V CDR1 and CDR2: SGHNT, YYREEE (reference sequence). The CDR3 spans 15 residues. Losses at the gene ends were 1 base for V and 4 bases for J; bases not matched to a gene: 4. CDR3 residues: CASSLRDRGGTEAFF. Written as DNA, the CDR3 is TGTGCCAGCAGCTTGAGGGACAGGGGAGGCACTGAAGCTTTCTTT.

The chain is built from TRBV20-1 and TRBJ1-5; D is possibly TRBD1 (6 bases). CDR1 and CDR2 (germline): DFQATT, SNEGSKA (reference sequence). V shed 4 bases and J shed 0 bases, with 7 bases lying between them. The CDR3 is made up of 13 amino acids. CDR3 nucleotide sequence: TGCAGTGCTACAGGGGATAGCAATCAGCCCCAGCATTTT. Protein sequence: CSATGDSNQPQHF.